A single sample is the source of the 29 T cell receptor beta chains below, sequenced in a study of blood T cells in healthy people across ages. For the second PCR, which ran for about 6 to 11 cycles, a sample-barcoded 5' primer and a J-beta primer mix were used. MiXCR was run by TCRdb on the 5' RACE reads, yielding one entry per CDR3 protein. Here the sample spans 1.5 million to 2 million distinct CDR3 sequences, about two fifths being singletons. Material for sequencing was blood. These receptors were collected from a human donor in good health.

The V gene is TRBV12-3 or TRBV12-4, the J gene TRBJ2-3; 11 bases agree with TRBD2. The CDR3 is 17 residues long. V dropped 4 bases and J dropped 2; count of bases not matched to a gene: 8. CDR3 in DNA: TGTGCCAGCAGTTACCGACTAGCGGGGCTTCACACAGATACGCAGTATTTT. It yields the protein CASSYRLAGLHTDTQYF.

The chain couples TRBV7-2 to TRBJ1-2; D might be TRBD1 (5 bases). This CDR3 has 14 residues. Trimming removed 5 bases from V and 5 bases from J, with 15 bases in between. Germline V lookup: CDR1 SGHTA, CDR2 FQGNSA. CDR3 residues: CASSPRGPGYGYTF. The DNA of the CDR3 is TGTGCCAGCAGCCCGCGGGGCCCCGGGTATGGCTACACCTTC.

This chain connects TRBV5-1 to TRBJ2-5; 7 nucleotides agree with TRBD2. Trimming took 7 bases from V and 2 from J; bases not matched to a gene: 8. CDR1 and CDR2 (germline): SGHRS, YFSETQ. The CDR3 consists of 14 residues. CDR3: CASQPRGLQETQYF. The CDR3 DNA follows: TGCGCCAGCCAACCCCGGGGACTACAAGAGACCCAGTACTTC.

This clonotype has a handful of counts. The chain is built from TRBV18 and TRBJ2-5; D is possibly TRBD1 or TRBD2 (5 bases each). V dropped 6 bases and J dropped 11 bases, with 22 bases sitting between them. CDR3 length: 14 amino acids. Germline V lookup: CDR1 KGHSH, CDR2 LQKENI. CDR3 loop: CASSPLHGEGEQYF. The CDR3 DNA reads as TGTGCCAGCTCGCCATTGCACGGGGAAGGGGAGCAGTACTTC.

J is TRBJ2-7 and V is TRBV11-2; D uncertain. The CDR3 is made up of 15 amino acids. Germline V CDR1 and CDR2: SGHAT, FQNNGV. V lost 5 bases to trimming and J lost 1 base, with 15 bases between them. The CDR3 region has the DNA TGTGCCAGCAGCGTGGCCTACGTTCGATCCTACGAGCAGTACTTC. Translated, it gives CASSVAYVRSYEQYF. Variable domain in full (rest from reference TRBV11-2 and TRBJ2-7): EAGVAQSPRYKIIEKRQSVAFWCNPISGHATLYWYQQILGQGPKLLIQFQNNGVVDDSQLPKDRFSAERLKGVDSTLKIQPAKLEDSAVYLCASSVAYVRSYEQYFGPGTRLTVT.

This clonotype has just one count. Germline and junction disagree at one end, which may indicate a read error. The V call is TRBV6-6, the J call TRBJ2-1; 15 nucleotides align to TRBD2. The CDR3 has 16 residues. CDR1 and CDR2 from the germline V gene are MNHNY and SVGAGI (reference sequence). The CDR3 loop reads CANSYPRTSGGGFPFF. CDR3 coding DNA: TGTGCCAACAGTTACCCTCGGACTAGCGGGGGGGGCTTTCCGTTCTTC.

The gene calls are TRBV7-9 and TRBJ2-5; D could derive from TRBD1 or TRBD2 (5 bases each). The germline V gene has CDR1 SEHNR and CDR2 FQNEAQ (reference sequence). Trimming removed 1 base from V and 5 bases from J, with 11 bases in between. The CDR3 length is 14 residues. CDR3 nucleotide sequence: TGTGCCAGCAGCTTAGAGGGACCACGGGAGACCCAGTACTTC. Translation gives CASSLEGPRETQYF.

The rearrangement links TRBV6-2 or TRBV6-3 to TRBJ1-5; possibly TRBD1 for D (5 bases). The length of the CDR3 is 17 residues. Germline V gives CDR1 MNHEY, CDR2 SVGEGT. V lost 6 bases, J lost 2 bases, and 20 bases lay in between. CDR3 sequence (DNA): TGTGCCAGCAGGCCTAATCCAGGGCGTCGCGGCAATCAGCCCCAGCATTTT. Residues: CASRPNPGRRGNQPQHF.

The chain couples TRBV12-3 or TRBV12-4 to TRBJ1-1; D gene ambiguous. Trimming removed 5 bases from V and 1 base from J, with 14 bases in between. CDR3 length equals 15 residues. The CDR3 sequence: CASSPAQVWNTEAFF. DNA for the CDR3: TGTGCCAGCAGTCCCGCCCAGGTGTGGAACACTGAAGCTTTCTTT.

V gene TRBV12-3 or TRBV12-4 combines with J gene TRBJ2-6, with 12 bases fitting TRBD1. The V segment lost 8 bases and the J segment 0 bases; nucleotides outside the gene matches: 17. The CDR3 runs 21 residues. CDR3 coding DNA: TGTGCCAGCTATGCGAGCCCGGGACAGGGGGCGGTGAGCTCTGGGGCCAACGTCCTGACTTTC. Translated, it gives CASYASPGQGAVSSGANVLTF.

The V and J genes are TRBV3-1 and TRBJ2-3; D gene unclear. The length of the CDR3 is 16 residues. From germline, CDR1 is LGHDT and CDR2 YNNKEL (reference sequence). Trimming removed 0 bases from V and 4 bases from J, with 14 bases in between. The CDR3 nucleotides are TGTGCCAGCAGCCAAGATATACTAACGGGCCCAGATACGCAGTATTTT. Its translation is CASSQDILTGPDTQYF.

This clonotype was picked up a small number of times. CDR3 protein: CASSQSGLDYEQYF. As DNA, the CDR3 is TGTGCCAGCAGCCAATCGGGACTCGACTACGAGCAGTACTTC. This sequence joins TRBV3-1 and TRBJ2-7; TRBD2 is a possible D gene (6 bases). V was cut by 2 bases and J by 3 bases, with 11 bases left in between. Germline CDR1 and CDR2: LGHDT and YNNKEL (reference sequence). The CDR3 has 14 amino acids.

This clonotype was observed a handful of times. The rearrangement uses TRBV20-1 and TRBJ1-2; D is perhaps TRBD1 (6 bases). The CDR3 is 16 residues long. V lost 1 base to trimming and J lost 8 bases, with 23 bases between them. The germline V gene encodes CDR1 DFQATT and CDR2 SNEGSKA (reference sequence). CDR3 in amino acids: CSARATPGGAGRGYTF. The CDR3 DNA reads as TGCAGTGCTAGAGCCACCCCGGGGGGCGCCGGTCGCGGCTACACCTTC.

Comments on this clonotype: At one boundary the junction diverges from the germline segment, which might be a read error. The chain has TRBV28 and TRBJ2-7; unclear D gene. The CDR3 is 13 residues long. From germline, CDR1 is MDHEN and CDR2 SYDVKM. The CDR3 DNA reads TGTGCCACCGACTCATCGTGGTCCTACGAGCTGTACTTC. Encoded protein: CATDSSWSYELYF.

The chain joins TRBV7-2 to TRBJ2-1; 12 bases fit TRBD2. The germline gives CDR1 SGHTA, CDR2 FQGNSA. This CDR3 has 17 residues. V lost 4 bases and J lost 5; bases outside the gene matches: 9. The CDR3 region is CASSSPPSGGADNEQFF. The CDR3, as DNA: TGTGCCAGCAGCTCTCCACCTAGCGGGGGGGCCGACAATGAGCAGTTCTTC.

This chain uses TRBV29-1 with TRBJ1-2; D may be TRBD1 (5 bases). This CDR3 is built from 13 residues. Germline values: CDR1 SQVTM, CDR2 ANQGSEA. Trimming shortened V by 3 bases and J by 0 bases, and 8 bases separated the two germline ends. CDR3 DNA sequence: TGCAGCGTTGACGTGGGGGCTAACTATGGCTACACCTTC. As protein: CSVDVGANYGYTF.

Only one count was recorded for this clonotype. This rearrangement joins TRBV5-1 to TRBJ2-2; D is unclear. V lost 4 bases and J 0 bases, leaving 7 bases between the germline ends. The length of the CDR3 is 14 residues. From germline, CDR1 is SGHRS and CDR2 YFSETQ. CDR3 protein: CASSQSPNTGELFF. CDR3 DNA sequence: TGCGCCAGCAGCCAATCACCGAACACCGGGGAGCTGTTTTTT.

The chain links TRBV12-3 or TRBV12-4 to TRBJ1-5; possibly TRBD1 for D (5 bases). The CDR3 runs to 13 residues. Trimming stripped 6 bases from V and 2 bases from J, with 8 bases between. As DNA, the CDR3 is TGTGCCAGCAGGTGGGACGGCAATCAGCCCCAGCATTTT. This encodes CASRWDGNQPQHF.

A single count supports this clonotype. The genes are TRBV4-3 and TRBJ2-4; 8 bases match TRBD1. The assigned J gene may be wrong: the sequence end matches TRBJ2-5 better. This CDR3 has 16 residues. Germline-derived CDR1 and CDR2 are LGHNA and YSLEER. Here the CDR3 reads CASSLGTGAGQETQYF. As DNA, the CDR3 is TGCGCCAGCAGCCTGGGGACAGGCGCTGGGCAAGAGACCCAGTACTTC.

In DNA, the CDR3 is TGTGCCAGCAGGCCCGACAGGACCCCTTACAATGAGCAGTTCTTC. Translated: CASRPDRTPYNEQFF. The V call is TRBV5-5, the J call TRBJ2-1; a possible D gene is TRBD1 (6 bases). CDR3 size: 15 residues. From germline, CDR1 is SGHKS and CDR2 YYEKEE (reference sequence). The V gene lost 5 bases and the J gene lost 4 bases, with 16 bases spanning the gap.

The CDR3 DNA reads as TGTGCCAGCAGCCGGAGGGGGGTCCAAAAGGCGTATGGCTACACCTTC. Encoded protein: CASSRRGVQKAYGYTF. The chain recombines TRBV7-9 with TRBJ1-2, with D possibly matching TRBD1 (6 bases). Germline CDR1 SEHNR, CDR2 FQNEAQ (reference sequence). V shed 5 bases and J shed 5 bases, with 21 bases lying between them. CDR3 length equals 16 residues.

This clonotype has only a few counts. The chain carries TRBV7-9 and TRBJ2-7; D remains unclear. Deletions cut 5 bases from V and 0 bases from J, with 8 bases between. This CDR3 has 13 amino acids. Per the germline V gene, CDR1 is SEHNR and CDR2 is FQNEAQ (reference sequence). The CDR3, as DNA: TGTGCCAGCAGCCACGCGTCCTCCTACGAGCAGTACTTC. Protein sequence: CASSHASSYEQYF.

CDR3 sequence reads: CSAGRGRQETQYF. DNA for the CDR3: TGCAGTGCCGGTCGGGGGAGGCAAGAGACCCAGTACTTC. The chain couples TRBV20-1 to TRBJ2-5; D might be TRBD2 (6 bases). CDR1 and CDR2 (germline): DFQATT, SNEGSKA (reference sequence). The CDR3 totals 13 residues. Trimming removed 6 bases at V and 2 bases at J, with 13 bases between.

The chain carries TRBV21-1 and TRBJ2-7; the DNA was not used to check the table's D call, TRBD1. TRBV21-1 is classified as a pseudogene. The length of the CDR3 is 17 residues. The CDR3 DNA reads TGTGCCAGCACCCTTGGGGCTCCAAGGGGTCGAAGCTACGAGCAGTACTTC. Protein sequence: CASTLGAPRGRSYEQYF.

This chain joins TRBV29-1 and TRBJ1-5, with D maybe TRBD1 (5 bases). Germline-derived CDR1 and CDR2 are SQVTM and ANQGSEA. CDR3 length equals 13 residues. V gave up 7 bases and J gave up 6 bases, with 16 bases separating them. The CDR3 DNA follows: TGCAGCGGCTCGGGGGGAGAGGGTCAGCCCCAGCATTTT. Translating gives CSGSGGEGQPQHF. The whole variable domain, remainder taken from reference TRBV29-1 and TRBJ1-5, is SAVISQKPSRDICQRGTSLTIQCQVDSQVTMMFWYRQQPGQSLTLIATANQGSEATYESGFVIDKFPISRPNLTFSTLTVSNMSPEDSSIYLCSGSGGEGQPQHFGDGTRLSIL.

The V call is TRBV12-3 or TRBV12-4, the J call TRBJ2-1, with D uncertain. CDR3 length equals 15 residues. The germline V and J ends were trimmed by 3 bases and 7 bases, with 16 bases remaining between them. This CDR3 is CASSFVATWWNEQFF. The CDR3 nucleotides are TGTGCCAGCAGTTTCGTGGCCACCTGGTGGAATGAGCAGTTCTTC.

About this clonotype: Possible read error: a much larger clone is one base away. The CDR3 reads CASSLEAQPNQPQHF. The CDR3 nucleotides read TGTGCCAGCAGCTTAGAAGCACAGCCGAATCAGCCCCAGCATTTT. The rearrangement joins TRBV7-2 to TRBJ1-5; D not certain. V was clipped by 1 base and J by 4 bases, with 11 bases between them. The CDR3 consists of 15 residues. Germline V gives CDR1 SGHTA, CDR2 FQGNSA.

In this sample, this clonotype turned up a few times. This chain joins TRBV7-9 and TRBJ2-5, with D possibly matching TRBD1 (5 bases). The CDR3 is made up of 15 amino acids. CDR1 and CDR2 from the germline V gene are SEHNR and FQNEAQ (reference sequence). Trimming stripped 4 bases from V and 4 bases from J, with 16 bases between. CDR3 nucleotide sequence: TGTGCCAGCAGCTCGGACACGATTGTACGAGAGACCCAGTACTTC. This gives the protein CASSSDTIVRETQYF.

This clonotype was detected only a few times. The chain recombines TRBV2 with TRBJ2-1; D is uncertain. Per germline, CDR1 SNHLY and CDR2 FYNNEI. This CDR3 region has 11 residues. The DNA of the CDR3 is TGTGCGGAGAGCTCCTACAATGAGCAGTTCTTC. It encodes CAESSYNEQFF.